The 20 T cell receptor beta chains presented below share a single source sample, sequenced in a study of cytomegalovirus exposure and HLA in healthy donors. Here immunoSEQ multiplex PCR was the method, and the copy in TCRdb shows in-frame clones only, minus some. Of 98,000 or so clones in the sample, approximately 94% were seen once. The sample comprised PBMCs. All receptors come from a woman aged 18-35 years in good health and CMV-seronegative.

The chain uses TRBV28 and TRBJ2-5, with a possible D match to TRBD1 (5 bases). Trimming shortened V by 7 bases and J by 2 bases, and 14 bases separated the two germline ends. Germline V lookup: CDR1 MDHEN, CDR2 SYDVKM. This CDR3 has 14 residues. The CDR3 protein is CASKPQGKQETQYF. The CDR3 DNA sequence: TGTGCCAGCAAACCCCAGGGAAAACAAGAGACCCAGTACTTC.

The chain couples TRBV6-1 to TRBJ1-5, with D possibly matching TRBD1 (6 bases). Trimming took 6 bases from V and 5 from J, leaving 17 bases between them. The germline CDR1 and CDR2 sequences are MNHNS and SASEGT. The CDR3 contains 15 residues. As DNA, the CDR3 is TGTGCCAGCAGGATGGGAGGGGGGCCGCATCAGCCCCAGCATTTT. The encoded protein is CASRMGGGPHQPQHF.

The J gene is TRBJ2-1, the V gene TRBV5-1; D unresolved. V was clipped by 0 bases and J by 7 bases, with 11 bases between them. The germline gives CDR1 SGHRS, CDR2 YFSETQ. This CDR3 contains 14 residues. As DNA, the CDR3 is TGCGCCAGCAGCTTGGATCTAAGCCCGAATGAGCAGTTCTTC. It translates to CASSLDLSPNEQFF.

The V call is TRBV5-1, the J call TRBJ2-3, with D possibly matching TRBD1 (6 bases). V lost 4 bases to trimming and J lost 2 bases, with 14 bases between them. Germline-derived CDR1 and CDR2 are SGHRS and YFSETQ. CDR3 length: 15 amino acids. The DNA for the CDR3 is TGCGCCAGCAGCGCCGGGACACGAGACACAGATACGCAGTATTTT. Encoded protein: CASSAGTRDTDTQYF.

This rearrangement joins TRBV7-2 to TRBJ1-1; 7 bases are shared with TRBD1. Germline lookup yields CDR1 SGHTA and CDR2 FQGNSA. The CDR3 is made up of 16 amino acids. J was trimmed by 5 bases and V by 0 bases; bases with no gene match: 9. CDR3 in amino acids: CASSLARGRGLTEAFF. In nucleotides, the CDR3 is TGTGCCAGCAGCTTAGCGCGGGGCAGGGGGTTAACTGAAGCTTTCTTT. The full variable domain, with the rest looked up from reference TRBV7-2 and TRBJ1-1, is GAGVSQSPSNKVTEKGKDVELRCDPISGHTALYWYRQSLGQGLEFLIYFQGNSAPDKSGLPSDRFSAERTGGSVSTLTIQRTQQEDSAVYLCASSLARGRGLTEAFFGQGTRLTVV.

The gene calls are TRBV2 and TRBJ2-5; 7 nucleotides align to TRBD1. The CDR3 totals 14 residues. V gave up 6 bases and J gave up 5 bases; unmatched junction bases: 9. The germline V gene has CDR1 SNHLY and CDR2 FYNNEI. As DNA, the CDR3 is TGTGCCAGCAGAAGACAGGGTCCGAGGGAGACCCAGTACTTC. It is translated as CASRRQGPRETQYF. Variable domain in full (rest from reference TRBV2 and TRBJ2-5): EPEVTQTPSHQVTQMGQEVILRCVPISNHLYFYWYRQILGQKVEFLVSFYNNEISEKSEIFDDQFSVERPDGSNFTLKIRSTKLEDSAMYFCASRRQGPRETQYFGPGTRLLVL.

This rearrangement joins TRBV18 to TRBJ2-2, with TRBD1 identical over 9 bases. Germline CDR1 is KGHSH and CDR2 is LQKENI. CDR3 length: 15 residues. Trimming took 3 bases from V and 7 from J; bases not matched to a gene: 6. This CDR3 is CASSPGTGRIGELFF. In DNA form, the CDR3 reads TGTGCCAGCTCACCCGGGACAGGGCGTATCGGGGAGCTGTTTTTT. Together with reference TRBV18 and TRBJ2-2, the CDR3 gives the full variable domain: NAGVMQNPRHLVRRRGQEARLRCSPMKGHSHVYWYRQLPEEGLKFMVYLQKENIIDESGMPKERFSAEFPKEGPSILRIQQVVRGDSAAYFCASSPGTGRIGELFFGEGSRLTVL.

The chain recombines TRBV10-3 with TRBJ2-1; 7 bases match TRBD2. Per the germline V gene, CDR1 is ENHRY and CDR2 is SYGVKD. CDR3 length: 17 amino acids. V lost 5 bases to trimming and J lost 0 bases; unmatched junction nucleotides: 10. Here the CDR3 reads CAISPTLTSRSYNEQFF. In DNA, the CDR3 is TGTGCCATCAGTCCTACACTGACTAGCCGCTCCTACAATGAGCAGTTCTTC.

This clone was counted a single time. V is TRBV19 and J is TRBJ1-1, with 7 bases lining up with TRBD1. With 1 base clipped from V and 4 bases from J, the junction kept 3 bases outside the gene matches. Germline CDR1 reads LNHDA; CDR2 reads SQIVND (reference sequence). There are 14 residues in the CDR3. The CDR3 is CASSIGQGGTEAFF. The CDR3 region has the DNA TGTGCCAGTAGTATAGGACAGGGTGGCACTGAAGCTTTCTTT. The variable domain in full, with the rest retrieved from reference TRBV19 and TRBJ1-1, is DGGITQSPKYLFRKEGQNVTLSCEQNLNHDAMYWYRQDPGQGLRLIYYSQIVNDFQKGDIAEGYSVSREKKESFPLTVTSAQKNPTAFYLCASSIGQGGTEAFFGQGTRLTVV.

The chain combines TRBV7-3 with TRBJ2-5; 9 bases fit TRBD2. Germline-derived CDR1 and CDR2 are SGHTA and FQGTGA. CDR3 length: 15 residues. The trim removed 1 base at V and 5 bases at J, leaving 5 bases unmatched. CDR3 coding DNA: TGTGCCAGCAGCTTAAGCGGGGGGGGAAGGGAGACCCAGTACTTC. Translation gives CASSLSGGGRETQYF.

V gene TRBV5-1 combines with J gene TRBJ2-1; TRBD2 matches at 9 bases. The ends lost 7 bases at V and 0 bases at J; junction bases unmatched: 8. CDR3 length equals 16 residues. Germline values: CDR1 SGHRS, CDR2 YFSETQ. The chain's CDR3 is CASSRAGGHSYNEQFF. The CDR3, as DNA: TGCGCCAGCTCACGAGCGGGGGGCCACTCCTACAATGAGCAGTTCTTC.

This chain's CDR3 is CASSLGGVDLNSPLHF. Here the CDR3 DNA reads TGCGCCAGCAGCTTGGGGGGGGTGGACCTTAATTCACCCCTCCACTTT. The V call is TRBV5-1, the J call TRBJ1-6; D may be TRBD1 (5 bases). The CDR3 is 16 residues long. V lost 0 bases, J lost 6 bases, and 13 bases lay in between. CDR1 is SGHRS, CDR2 YFSETQ, per germline.

V gene TRBV28 combines with J gene TRBJ2-7, with a weak D call TRBD2 (5 bases). V was clipped by 5 bases and J by 2 bases, with 22 bases between them. The V gene's germline CDR1 is MDHEN and CDR2 SYDVKM. This CDR3 is built from 17 residues. The CDR3 DNA reads TGTGCCAGCAGTACAACCCCGGGGAGCGAGGGAACCTACGAGCAGTACTTC. Its protein is CASSTTPGSEGTYEQYF.

The chain carries TRBV6-5 and TRBJ2-3; 12 nucleotides match TRBD2. The V gene end was trimmed by 6 bases and the J gene end by 4 bases; junction bases not matched to a gene: 5. Germline V gives CDR1 MNHEY, CDR2 SVGAGI. The CDR3 covers 15 residues. Written as DNA, the CDR3 is TGTGCCAGCAGCCTTCTAGCGGGGGGGCCAGATACGCAGTATTTT. Translated, it gives CASSLLAGGPDTQYF.

V gene TRBV5-4 combines with J gene TRBJ2-5; 12 bases map to TRBD2. This CDR3 contains 15 residues. The V segment lost 2 bases and the J segment 2 bases; nucleotides outside the gene matches: 1. The germline V gene encodes CDR1 SGHNT and CDR2 YYREEE (reference sequence). The CDR3 sequence: CASSLGLAGQETQYF. The CDR3 nucleotides read TGTGCCAGCAGCTTAGGACTAGCGGGGCAAGAGACCCAGTACTTC.

This clone showed up just once. The V gene is TRBV6-1, the J gene TRBJ1-4, with a possible D match to TRBD1 (5 bases). Trimming cost V 6 bases and J 5 bases, with 10 bases left between them. Germline values: CDR1 MNHNS, CDR2 SASEGT. CDR3 length equals 13 residues. The CDR3 coding sequence is TGTGCCAGCAGCCGGCAGGGAAATGAAAAACTGTTTTTT. Its translation: CASSRQGNEKLFF.

The rearrangement uses TRBV11-2 and TRBJ1-1; D is perhaps TRBD1 (5 bases). From germline, CDR1 is SGHAT and CDR2 FQNNGV. Trimming took off 4 bases at V and 2 bases at J, with 8 bases between the two ends. This CDR3 comprises 13 residues. CDR3 sequence: CASSSQANTEAFF. The CDR3 nucleotides are TGTGCCAGCAGCTCACAGGCCAACACTGAAGCTTTCTTT.

The rearrangement joins TRBV28 to TRBJ2-1; D is uncertain. The CDR3 has 12 residues. The germline V gene has CDR1 MDHEN and CDR2 SYDVKM. Trimming left V 7 bases short and J 10 bases short, with 14 bases between. The CDR3 loop is CASTSALAEQFF. The CDR3 coding sequence is TGTGCCAGCACATCCGCCCTGGCCGAGCAGTTCTTC.

The chain combines TRBV28 with TRBJ2-3, with 9 bases aligning to TRBD2. Germline lookup yields CDR1 MDHEN and CDR2 SYDVKM. This CDR3 has 18 amino acids. J lost 4 bases, V lost 2 bases, and 13 bases had no gene match. CDR3 residues: CASSLPLTGGGAADTQYF. The CDR3 DNA reads as TGTGCCAGCAGTTTACCCTTGACTGGCGGGGGGGCCGCAGATACGCAGTATTTT.

The rearrangement uses TRBV5-1 and TRBJ2-7; a weak D match, TRBD1 (6 bases). The length of the CDR3 is 13 residues. The ends were cut back, 4 bases at V and 1 base at J, with 9 bases in the middle. The germline CDR1 and CDR2 sequences are SGHRS and YFSETQ. This CDR3 reads CASSERGSYEQYF. CDR3 in DNA: TGCGCCAGCAGCGAAAGGGGGTCCTACGAGCAGTACTTC.